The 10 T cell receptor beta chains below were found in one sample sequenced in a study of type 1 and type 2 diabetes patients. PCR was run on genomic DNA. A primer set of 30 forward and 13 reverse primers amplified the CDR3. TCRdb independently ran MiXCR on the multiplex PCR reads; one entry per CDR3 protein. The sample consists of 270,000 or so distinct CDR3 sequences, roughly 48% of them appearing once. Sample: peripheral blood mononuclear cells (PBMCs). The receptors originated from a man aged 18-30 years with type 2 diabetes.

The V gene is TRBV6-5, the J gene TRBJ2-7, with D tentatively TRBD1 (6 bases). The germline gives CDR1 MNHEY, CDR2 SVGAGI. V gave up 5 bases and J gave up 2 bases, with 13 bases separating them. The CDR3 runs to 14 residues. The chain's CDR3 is CASSTGQMTYEQYF. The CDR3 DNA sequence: TGTGCCAGCAGTACTGGACAGATGACCTACGAGCAGTACTTC.

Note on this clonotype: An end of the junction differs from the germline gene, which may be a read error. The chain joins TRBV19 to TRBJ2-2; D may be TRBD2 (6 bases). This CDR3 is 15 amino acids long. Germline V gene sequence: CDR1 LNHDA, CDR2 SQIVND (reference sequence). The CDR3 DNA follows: TGTGCCAATAGTACCAACGCCGGGGGCACCGGGGAGCTGTTTTTT. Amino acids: CANSTNAGGTGELFF.

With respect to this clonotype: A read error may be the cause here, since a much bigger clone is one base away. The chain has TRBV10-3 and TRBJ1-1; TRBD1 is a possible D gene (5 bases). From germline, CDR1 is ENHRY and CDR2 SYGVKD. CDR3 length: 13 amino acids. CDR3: CAIRRGPDTGAFF. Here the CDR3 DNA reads TGTGCCATCAGGAGGGGACCGGATACTGGAGCTTTCTTT.

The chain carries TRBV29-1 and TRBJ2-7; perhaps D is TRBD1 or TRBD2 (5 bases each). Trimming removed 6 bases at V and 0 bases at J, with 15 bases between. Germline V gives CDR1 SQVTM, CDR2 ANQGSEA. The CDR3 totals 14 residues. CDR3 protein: CSVAGTASSYEQYF. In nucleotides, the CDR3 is TGCAGCGTCGCCGGGACGGCAAGCTCCTACGAGCAGTACTTC.

The CDR3 DNA reads TGTGCCTGGACGGGACTGGACACCGGGGAGCTGTTTTTT. Encoded protein: CAWTGLDTGELFF. The chain links TRBV30 to TRBJ2-2; possible D gene TRBD2, 6 bases. This CDR3 spans 13 amino acids. Per germline, CDR1 GTSNPN and CDR2 SVGIG (reference sequence). V was pared by 4 bases and J by 3 bases, with 9 bases between.

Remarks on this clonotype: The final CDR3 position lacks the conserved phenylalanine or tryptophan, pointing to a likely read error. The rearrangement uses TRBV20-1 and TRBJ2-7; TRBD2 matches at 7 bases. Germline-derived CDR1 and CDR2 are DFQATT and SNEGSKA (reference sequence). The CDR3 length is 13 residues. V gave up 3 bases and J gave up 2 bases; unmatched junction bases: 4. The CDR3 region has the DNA TGCAGTGCTAGCGGGGGACTAACCTACGAGCAGTACTCC. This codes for CSASGGLTYEQYS.

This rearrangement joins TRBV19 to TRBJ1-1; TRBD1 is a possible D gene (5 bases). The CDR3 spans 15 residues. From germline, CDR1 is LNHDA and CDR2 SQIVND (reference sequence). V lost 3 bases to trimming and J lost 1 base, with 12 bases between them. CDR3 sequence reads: CASSIRRRGNTEAFF. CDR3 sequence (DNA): TGTGCCAGTAGTATCAGGCGAAGGGGGAACACTGAAGCTTTCTTT.

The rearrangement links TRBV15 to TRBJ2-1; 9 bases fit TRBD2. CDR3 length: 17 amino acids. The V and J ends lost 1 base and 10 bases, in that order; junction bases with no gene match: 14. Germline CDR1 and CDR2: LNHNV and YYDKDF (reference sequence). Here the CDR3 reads CATSRGRETSGLGEQFF. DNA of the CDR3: TGTGCCACCAGCAGAGGCCGCGAGACTAGCGGTCTCGGGGAGCAGTTCTTC.

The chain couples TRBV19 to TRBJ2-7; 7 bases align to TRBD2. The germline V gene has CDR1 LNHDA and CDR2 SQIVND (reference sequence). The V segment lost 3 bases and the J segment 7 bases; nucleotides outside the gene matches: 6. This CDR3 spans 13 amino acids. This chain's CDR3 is CASSMGGGLEQYF. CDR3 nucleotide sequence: TGTGCCAGTAGTATGGGGGGGGGTCTTGAGCAGTACTTC.

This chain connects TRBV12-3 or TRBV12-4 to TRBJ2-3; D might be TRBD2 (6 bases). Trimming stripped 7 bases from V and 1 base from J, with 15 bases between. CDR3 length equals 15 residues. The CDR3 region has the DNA TGTGCCAGCACTACGGGACTTCTCCGCACAGATACGCAGTATTTT. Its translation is CASTTGLLRTDTQYF.